This TCR beta chain originates from a study of T cells in Graves' hyperthyroidism and ophthalmopathy. In the study overall: Staff took peripheral blood when the initial diagnosis was made, before any treatment began.

The study based diagnoses on clinical symptoms, serum thyroxine and TRAb, thyroid ultrasound and orbital computed tomography. General study points: Blood also held most thyroid clonotypes expanded beyond 0.001.

This CDR3 contains 14 residues. Trimming took 4 bases from V and 1 from J; bases not matched to a gene: 4. Germline CDR1 reads SGHTS; CDR2 reads YDEGEE. The CDR3 regions of TCR beta were amplified from RNA transcripts. Carried out on the TCR CDR3, a first-round RT-PCR used the HTBI primer set. TCRdb used MiXCR to reprocess the multiplex PCR reads, holding one entry per CDR3 protein. Here the sample spans fewer than 250,000 distinct CDR3 sequences, 16% being singletons. Of note for this clonotype: The target antigen is unknown.

The chain combines TRBV5-8 with TRBJ1-1; TRBD1 aligns across 7 bases. This clonotype originated in a woman aged 18-35 years with Graves' ophthalmopathy. Sequencing was carried out using blood. The CDR3 spells CASSVRQGNTEAFF. DNA of the CDR3: TGTGCCAGCAGCGTACGACAGGGGAACACTGAAGCTTTCTTT. The full variable domain, completed using reference TRBV5-8 and TRBJ1-1, is EAGVTQSPTHLIKTRGQQATLRCSPISGHTSVYWYQQALGLGLQFLLWYDEGEERNRGNFPPRFSGRQFPNYSSELNVNALELEDSALYLCASSVRQGNTEAFFGQGTRLTVV.